Reported below is one T cell receptor beta chain. Its antigen is not known. CDR3 length: 16 amino acids. Deletions cut 1 base from V and 1 base from J, with 11 bases between. Looked up from germline, CDR1 is LNHDA and CDR2 is SQIVND (reference sequence). The data stem from a study of T cell responses to AZD1222 COVID-19 vaccine. TCRdb's table, derived via immunoSEQ multiplex PCR, lists solely in-frame clones and lacks some. The sample lists 180,000 or so clones, 85% to 95% occurring once. Study results and limitations: Regions 160-218 and 743-854 held dominance among vaccine-associated CD4 TCRs, which spanned spike.

The material was peripheral blood, obtained 28 days after the second AZD1222 dose. The TCR sequence derives from an adult who received the AZD1222 COVID-19 vaccine. This sequence joins TRBV19 and TRBJ2-1, with TRBD2 as a possible D gene (6 bases). DNA for the CDR3: TGTGCCAGTAGTATAGTTCTAGCGAGGTCCTACAATGAGCAGTTCTTC. Its protein product is CASSIVLARSYNEQFF.